The next 23 T cell receptor beta chains were all read from a single sample in a study of T cell responses to AZD1222 COVID-19 vaccine. The assay was immunoSEQ multiplex PCR, and TCRdb's table has in-frame clones only and misses some. The sample yields about 140,000 clones, 85% to 95% seen once. The source material was peripheral blood, sampled 28 days after the second AZD1222 dose. Every receptor here comes from an adult who received the AZD1222 COVID-19 vaccine.

The chain joins TRBV6-6 to TRBJ1-5; D unresolved. The V gene's germline CDR1 is MNHNY and CDR2 SVGAGI (reference sequence). The V end was cut by 2 bases, the J end by 4 bases, with 12 bases between. The CDR3 is 15 residues long. The CDR3 region has the DNA TGTGCCAGCAGTTACGCTGCCGGCAGGAATCAGCCCCAGCATTTT. Its protein is CASSYAAGRNQPQHF.

The CDR3 region is CASSLDSYGYTF. The CDR3 DNA is TGTGCCAGCAGTCTAGACAGCTATGGCTACACCTTC. This chain uses TRBV6-5 with TRBJ1-2; possibly TRBD1 for D (5 bases). Germline V gives CDR1 MNHEY, CDR2 SVGAGI. This CDR3 spans 12 amino acids. V dropped 5 bases and J dropped 4 bases, with 8 bases sitting between them.

The chain uses TRBV4-2 and TRBJ1-3, with D tentatively TRBD1 (6 bases). V lost 0 bases to trimming and J lost 3 bases, with 15 bases between them. Germline assignment: CDR1 LGHNA and CDR2 YNFKEQ. The CDR3 is 17 amino acids. The chain's CDR3 is CASSQENGRGVGNTIYF. As DNA, the CDR3 is TGTGCCAGCAGCCAAGAAAACGGGAGGGGGGTTGGAAACACCATATATTTT.

This chain connects TRBV28 to TRBJ2-7; D is ambiguous. CDR1 and CDR2 (germline): MDHEN, SYDVKM. The length of the CDR3 is 15 residues. Trimming took 6 bases from V and 0 from J, leaving 15 bases between them. The CDR3 DNA reads TGTGCCAGCAGCCCCCCCGATATCTCCTCCTACGAGCAGTACTTC. It is translated as CASSPPDISSYEQYF.

This clone appeared a single time. The genes are TRBV6-5 and TRBJ1-4; D is uncertain. Germline loops: CDR1 MNHEY, CDR2 SVGAGI. The CDR3 is 12 amino acids. Trimming left V 0 bases short and J 8 bases short, with 4 bases between. The CDR3 DNA is TGTGCCAGCAGTTACTCGAGGGAAAAACTGTTTTTT. Translated, it gives CASSYSREKLFF.

V usage is TRBV13 and J usage is TRBJ2-5; TRBD1 might be the D (5 bases). Trimming shortened V by 2 bases and J by 5 bases, and 18 bases separated the two germline ends. Germline V gene lookup returns CDR1 PRHDT and CDR2 FYEKMQ (reference sequence). The CDR3 consists of 16 residues. CDR3 in DNA: TGTGCCAGCAGCTTAAGGACAAGCGTAAATTTGGAGACCCAGTACTTC. This encodes CASSLRTSVNLETQYF.

This chain links TRBV19 with TRBJ1-3, with D maybe TRBD1 (5 bases). The germline V gene has CDR1 LNHDA and CDR2 SQIVND (reference sequence). V was trimmed by 7 bases and J by 0 bases, leaving 19 bases between them. The CDR3 sequence is 17 residues long. The CDR3: CASTPERGPLSGNTIYF. CDR3 DNA sequence: TGTGCCAGTACTCCGGAGAGGGGACCGCTCTCTGGAAACACCATATATTTT.

A few counts support this clone. The chain recombines TRBV19 with TRBJ2-1; 8 bases line up with TRBD2. CDR1 LNHDA and CDR2 SQIVND come from the germline V gene (reference sequence). Germline trimming cut 2 bases from V and 4 bases from J; bases unmatched to any gene: 7. The CDR3 consists of 16 residues. Here the CDR3 reads CASSIKGKRGYNEQFF. The CDR3 DNA reads TGTGCCAGTAGTATAAAGGGCAAGCGGGGGTACAATGAGCAGTTCTTC.

J is TRBJ1-2 and V is TRBV6-2 or TRBV6-3; no clear D gene. With 0 bases removed from V and 3 bases from J, the gap between germline ends came to 14 bases. The CDR3 is 16 residues long. Germline V gene sequence: CDR1 MNHEY, CDR2 SVGEGT. CDR3 nucleotide sequence: TGTGCCAGCAGTTACTCAGCGTCCCGTGTGTACTATGGCTACACCTTC. Its protein is CASSYSASRVYYGYTF.

V is TRBV11-2 and J is TRBJ2-1, with D unclear. The CDR3 contains 11 residues. CDR1 is SGHAT, CDR2 FQNNGV, per germline. Deletions cut 5 bases from V and 10 bases from J, with 9 bases between. This CDR3 is CASSRGNEQFF. In DNA form, the CDR3 reads TGTGCCAGCAGCCGTGGAAACGAGCAGTTCTTC.

The rearrangement joins TRBV6-6 to TRBJ2-2; D possibly corresponds to TRBD1 (6 bases). V lost 0 bases to trimming and J lost 3 bases, with 11 bases between them. The CDR3 covers 16 residues. The germline V gene encodes CDR1 MNHNY and CDR2 SVGAGI (reference sequence). The DNA for the CDR3 is TGTGCCAGCAGTTACTCCCCGGACAGTTACACCGGGGAGCTGTTTTTT. It codes for CASSYSPDSYTGELFF.

V usage is TRBV28 and J usage is TRBJ1-6; unclear D gene. Germline V gene data show CDR1 as MDHEN and CDR2 as SYDVKM. The CDR3 covers 16 residues. V was shortened by 6 bases and J by 7 bases, with 19 bases between the two germline ends. CDR3 sequence (DNA): TGTGCCAGCAGCCCACTAAAGGTGGCAGTGAATTCACCCCTCCACTTT. This gives the protein CASSPLKVAVNSPLHF.

The V and J genes are TRBV4-1 and TRBJ1-6; D gene uncertain. V lost 4 bases and J lost 10, with 11 bases in between. This CDR3 has 13 residues. Looked up from germline, CDR1 is MGHRA and CDR2 is YSYEKL. In DNA, the CDR3 is TGCGCCAGCAGCCTCCTAGGACTGTCACCCCTCCACTTT. This sequence encodes CASSLLGLSPLHF.

The CDR3 spells CAWRGRPRNTIYF. CDR3 sequence (DNA): TGTGCCTGGAGGGGCAGGCCCCGAAACACCATATATTTT. V gene TRBV30 combines with J gene TRBJ1-3; D uncertain. Germline CDR1 reads GTSNPN; CDR2 reads SVGIG (reference sequence). CDR3 length: 13 amino acids. Trimming cost V 3 bases and J 5 bases, with 11 bases left between them. Drawing the rest from reference TRBV30 and TRBJ1-3, the complete variable domain is SQTIHQWPATLVQPVGSPLSLECTVEGTSNPNLYWYRQAAGRGLQLLFYSVGIGQISSEVPQNLSASRPQDRQFILSSKKLLLSDSGFYLCAWRGRPRNTIYFGEGSWLTVV.

This chain uses TRBV7-9 with TRBJ1-4; 11 bases align to TRBD1. Unmatched junction bases numbered 13, after V lost 5 bases and J lost 11 bases. Germline loops: CDR1 SEHNR, CDR2 FQNEAQ (reference sequence). The CDR3 contains 16 residues. The CDR3 is CASSPNPGQGVAKLFF. The CDR3, as DNA: TGTGCCAGCAGCCCCAACCCGGGACAGGGGGTCGCGAAACTGTTTTTT.

The chain employs TRBV9 and TRBJ1-2; D unclear. The CDR3 is made up of 17 amino acids. From germline, CDR1 is SGDLS and CDR2 YYNGEE. Deletions cut 0 bases from V and 2 bases from J, with 17 bases between. The DNA for the CDR3 is TGTGCCAGCAGCGTAGCTACGGAAGGGTGGGCCAACTATGGCTACACCTTC. Translated: CASSVATEGWANYGYTF.

In its sample, this clone was seen a few times. The genes are TRBV30 and TRBJ2-4, with D possibly TRBD2 on 6 matching bases. The CDR3 consists of 13 residues. The germline V gene encodes CDR1 GTSNPN and CDR2 SVGIG (reference sequence). CDR3 region: CASEEEGKNIQYF. CDR3 nucleotide sequence: TGTGCGTCCGAAGAGGAGGGGAAGAACATTCAGTACTTC.

This clone showed up just once. This rearrangement joins TRBV10-3 to TRBJ1-2; the D gene is possibly TRBD1 (5 bases). This CDR3 is built from 14 residues. Germline CDR1 reads ENHRY; CDR2 reads SYGVKD. The V and J ends lost 3 bases and 2 bases respectively, with 10 bases between them. CDR3 in DNA: TGTGCCATCAGTGACCCCAGGGTGAACTATGGCTACACCTTC. Its protein is CAISDPRVNYGYTF.

J is TRBJ1-4 and V is TRBV5-1, with D unclear. Germline CDR1 reads SGHRS; CDR2 reads YFSETQ. V lost 5 bases, J lost 0 bases, and 11 bases lay in between. This CDR3 spans 15 amino acids. CDR3 in amino acids: CASSSDGTTNEKLFF. DNA for the CDR3: TGCGCCAGCAGTTCGGACGGAACAACTAATGAAAAACTGTTTTTT.

This chain connects TRBV7-2 to TRBJ1-1, with D unresolved. Per the germline V gene, CDR1 is SGHTA and CDR2 is FQGNSA. The CDR3 covers 14 residues. The CDR3 DNA is TGTGCTACCAGCATCTTCGGAGGGAACACTGAAGCTTTCTTT. Translating it yields CATSIFGGNTEAFF.

The CDR3: CASSLQGAGQPQHF. The CDR3 bases are TGTGCCAGCAGTTTACAGGGGGCAGGACAGCCCCAGCATTTT. V is TRBV28 and J is TRBJ1-5, with 8 bases matching TRBD1. CDR1 and CDR2 from the germline V gene are MDHEN and SYDVKM. With V trimmed by 2 bases and J by 7 bases, 4 bases remained unmatched. The CDR3 runs 14 residues.

This chain joins TRBV12-3 or TRBV12-4 and TRBJ1-3; D remains unclear. The CDR3 is 13 amino acids. The ends were cut back, 1 base at V and 7 bases at J, with 8 bases in the middle. The CDR3 nucleotides are TGTGCCAGCAGTTTAGGGGTGAGGAACACCATATATTTT. Its protein is CASSLGVRNTIYF.

This rearrangement joins TRBV4-2 to TRBJ1-6; no reliable D call. The CDR3 covers 12 residues. V lost 7 bases and J lost 8, with 9 bases in between. Germline V gene sequence: CDR1 LGHNA, CDR2 YNFKEQ. CDR3 protein: CASKYKDSPLHF. For the CDR3, the DNA is TGTGCCAGCAAATACAAGGATTCACCCCTCCACTTT.